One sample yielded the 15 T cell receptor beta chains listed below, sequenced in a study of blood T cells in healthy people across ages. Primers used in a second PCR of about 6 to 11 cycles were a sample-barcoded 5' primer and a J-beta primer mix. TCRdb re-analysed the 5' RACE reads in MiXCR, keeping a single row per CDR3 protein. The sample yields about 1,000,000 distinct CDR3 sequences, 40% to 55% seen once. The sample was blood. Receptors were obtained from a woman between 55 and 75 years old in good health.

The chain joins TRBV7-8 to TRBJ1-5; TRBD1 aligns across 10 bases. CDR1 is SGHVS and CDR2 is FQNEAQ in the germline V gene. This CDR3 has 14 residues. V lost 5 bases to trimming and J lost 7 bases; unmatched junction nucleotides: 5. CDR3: CASSPRQGAQPQHF. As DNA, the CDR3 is TGTGCCAGCAGCCCTCGACAGGGGGCACAGCCCCAGCATTTT.

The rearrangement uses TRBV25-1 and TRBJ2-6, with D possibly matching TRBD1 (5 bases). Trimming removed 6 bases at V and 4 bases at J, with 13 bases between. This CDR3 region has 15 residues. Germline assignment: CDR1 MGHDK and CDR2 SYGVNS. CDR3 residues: CASRGAAEGANVLTF. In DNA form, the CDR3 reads TGTGCCAGCAGAGGGGCTGCGGAAGGGGCCAACGTCCTGACTTTC.

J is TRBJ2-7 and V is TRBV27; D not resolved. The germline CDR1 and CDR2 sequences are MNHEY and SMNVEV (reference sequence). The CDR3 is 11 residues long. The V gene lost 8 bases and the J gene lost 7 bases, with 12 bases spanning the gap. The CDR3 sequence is CASGDPVEQYF. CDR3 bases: TGTGCCAGCGGAGACCCTGTGGAGCAGTACTTC.

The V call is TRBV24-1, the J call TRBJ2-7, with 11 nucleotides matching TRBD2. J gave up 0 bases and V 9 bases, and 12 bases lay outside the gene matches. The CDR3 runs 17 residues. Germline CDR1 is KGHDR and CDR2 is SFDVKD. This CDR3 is CATEPRLAGYFSYEQYF. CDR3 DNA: TGTGCCACCGAGCCCCGACTAGCGGGATATTTCTCCTACGAGCAGTACTTC.

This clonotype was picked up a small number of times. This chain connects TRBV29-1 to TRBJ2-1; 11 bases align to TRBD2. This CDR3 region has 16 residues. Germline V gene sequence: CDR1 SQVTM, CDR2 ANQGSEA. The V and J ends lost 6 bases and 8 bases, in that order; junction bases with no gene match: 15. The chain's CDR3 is CSVRRLAGRVGDEQFF. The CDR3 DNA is TGCAGCGTCAGGAGACTAGCGGGGAGGGTTGGGGATGAGCAGTTCTTC.

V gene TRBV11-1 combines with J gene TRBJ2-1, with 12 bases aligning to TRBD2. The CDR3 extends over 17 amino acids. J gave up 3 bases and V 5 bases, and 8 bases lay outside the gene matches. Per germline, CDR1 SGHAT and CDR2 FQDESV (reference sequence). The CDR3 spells CASSLWTSGTGYNEQFF. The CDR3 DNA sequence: TGTGCCAGCAGCCTGTGGACTAGCGGGACCGGCTACAATGAGCAGTTCTTC.

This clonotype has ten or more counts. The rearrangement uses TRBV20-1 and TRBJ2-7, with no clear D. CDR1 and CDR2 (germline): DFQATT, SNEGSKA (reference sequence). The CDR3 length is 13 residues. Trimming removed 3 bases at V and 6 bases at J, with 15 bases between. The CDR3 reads CSASIIERGEQYF. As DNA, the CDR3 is TGCAGTGCTAGTATTATTGAAAGAGGCGAGCAGTACTTC.

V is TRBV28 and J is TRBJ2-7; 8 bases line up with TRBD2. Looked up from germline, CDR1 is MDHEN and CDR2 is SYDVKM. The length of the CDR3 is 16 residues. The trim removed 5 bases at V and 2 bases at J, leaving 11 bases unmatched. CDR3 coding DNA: TGTGCCAGCAGTCCCCTTCGGGTCGGGAGGGCCTACGAGCAGTACTTC. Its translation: CASSPLRVGRAYEQYF.

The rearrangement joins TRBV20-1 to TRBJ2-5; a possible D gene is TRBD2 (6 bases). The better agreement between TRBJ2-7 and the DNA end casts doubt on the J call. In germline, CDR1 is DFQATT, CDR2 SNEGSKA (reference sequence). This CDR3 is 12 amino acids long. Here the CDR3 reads CSAPGPRGEQYF. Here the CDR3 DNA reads TGCAGTGCTCCCGGGCCGCGGGGCGAGCAGTACTTC.

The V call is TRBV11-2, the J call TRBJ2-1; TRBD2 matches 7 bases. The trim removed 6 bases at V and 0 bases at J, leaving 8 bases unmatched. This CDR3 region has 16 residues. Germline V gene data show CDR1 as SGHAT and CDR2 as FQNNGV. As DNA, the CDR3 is TGTGCCAGCAGTATGTCTAGCGGTAGCTCCTACAATGAGCAGTTCTTC. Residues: CASSMSSGSSYNEQFF.

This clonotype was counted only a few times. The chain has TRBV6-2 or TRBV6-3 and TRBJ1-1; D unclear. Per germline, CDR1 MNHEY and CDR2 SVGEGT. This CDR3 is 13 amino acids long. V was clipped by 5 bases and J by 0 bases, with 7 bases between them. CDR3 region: CASSSSLNTEAFF. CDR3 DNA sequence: TGTGCCAGCAGTAGCAGCTTGAACACTGAAGCTTTCTTT.

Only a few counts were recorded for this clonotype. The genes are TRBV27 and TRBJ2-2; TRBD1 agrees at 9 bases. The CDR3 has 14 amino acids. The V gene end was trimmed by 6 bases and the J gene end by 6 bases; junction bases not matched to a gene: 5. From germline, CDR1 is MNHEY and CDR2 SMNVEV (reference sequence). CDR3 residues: CASRITGGSGELFF. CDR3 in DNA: TGTGCCAGCAGAATTACAGGGGGCTCCGGGGAGCTGTTTTTT.

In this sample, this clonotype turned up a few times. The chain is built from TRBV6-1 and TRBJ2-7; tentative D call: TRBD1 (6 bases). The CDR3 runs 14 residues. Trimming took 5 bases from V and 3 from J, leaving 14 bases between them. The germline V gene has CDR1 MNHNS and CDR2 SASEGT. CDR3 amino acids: CASSRPGQDYEQYF. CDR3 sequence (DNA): TGTGCCAGCAGTAGACCGGGACAAGACTACGAGCAGTACTTC.

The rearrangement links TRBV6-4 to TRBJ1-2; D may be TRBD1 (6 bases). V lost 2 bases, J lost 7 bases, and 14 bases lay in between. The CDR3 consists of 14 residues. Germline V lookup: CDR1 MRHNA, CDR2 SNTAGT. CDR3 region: CASSDGDNARGYTF. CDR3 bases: TGTGCCAGCAGTGACGGGGACAACGCCCGTGGCTACACCTTC.

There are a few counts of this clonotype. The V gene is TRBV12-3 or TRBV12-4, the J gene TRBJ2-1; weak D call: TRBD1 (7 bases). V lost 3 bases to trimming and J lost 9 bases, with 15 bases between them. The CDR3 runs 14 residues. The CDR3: CASSFLGGGGEQFF. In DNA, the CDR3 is TGTGCCAGCAGTTTTCTTGGAGGGGGCGGTGAGCAGTTCTTC.